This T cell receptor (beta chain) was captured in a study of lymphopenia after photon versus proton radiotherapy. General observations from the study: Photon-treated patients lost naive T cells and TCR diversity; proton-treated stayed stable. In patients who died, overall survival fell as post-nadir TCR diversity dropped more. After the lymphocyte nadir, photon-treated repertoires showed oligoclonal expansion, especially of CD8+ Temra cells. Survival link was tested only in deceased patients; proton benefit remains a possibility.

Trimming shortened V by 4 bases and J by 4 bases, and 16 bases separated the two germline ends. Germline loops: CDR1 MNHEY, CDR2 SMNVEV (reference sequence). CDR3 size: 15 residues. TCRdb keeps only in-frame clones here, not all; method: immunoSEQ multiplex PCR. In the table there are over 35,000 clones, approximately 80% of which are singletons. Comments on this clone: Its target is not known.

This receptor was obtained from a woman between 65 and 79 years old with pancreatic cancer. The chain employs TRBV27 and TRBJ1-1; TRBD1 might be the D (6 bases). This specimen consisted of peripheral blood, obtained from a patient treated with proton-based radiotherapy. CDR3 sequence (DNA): TGTGCCAGCAGTTGGGGGCCCGGGAGGGGCACTGAAGCTTTCTTT. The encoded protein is CASSWGPGRGTEAFF.